In its sample, the clone carrying this T cell receptor (beta chain) was seen a few times. The antigen remains undetermined. Because it lacks the conserved phenylalanine or tryptophan at the end, this CDR3 is likely a read error. The data are from a study of OX40 agonist ivuxolimab in advanced cancers. Study results and caveats: Doses of 0.1 to 3.0 mg/kg were accompanied by clonal expansion of CD4+ and CD8+ blood T cells by week 6.

The repertoire was sequenced with immunoSEQ multiplex PCR; TCRdb's copy has only in-frame clones and lacks some. This sample has some 38,000 clones; around 89% occur once, and the top ten carry roughly 0.51%. The sequence derives from an adult with an advanced solid tumor such as melanoma, head and neck, liver or kidney cancer. The source material was CD4+ or CD8+ T cells sorted from blood, sampled in a trial of the OX40 agonist ivuxolimab.

CDR3 amino acids: CATSRGAGGSFNSPLHL. The DNA of the CDR3 is TGTGCCACCAGCCGGGGAGCGGGGGGCTCTTTTAATTCACCCCTCCACCTT. The V call is TRBV15, the J call TRBJ1-6; possibly TRBD1 for D (6 bases). CDR1 is LNHNV, CDR2 YYDKDF, per germline (reference sequence). Trimming shortened V by 5 bases and J by 6 bases, and 20 bases separated the two germline ends. This CDR3 has 17 residues.